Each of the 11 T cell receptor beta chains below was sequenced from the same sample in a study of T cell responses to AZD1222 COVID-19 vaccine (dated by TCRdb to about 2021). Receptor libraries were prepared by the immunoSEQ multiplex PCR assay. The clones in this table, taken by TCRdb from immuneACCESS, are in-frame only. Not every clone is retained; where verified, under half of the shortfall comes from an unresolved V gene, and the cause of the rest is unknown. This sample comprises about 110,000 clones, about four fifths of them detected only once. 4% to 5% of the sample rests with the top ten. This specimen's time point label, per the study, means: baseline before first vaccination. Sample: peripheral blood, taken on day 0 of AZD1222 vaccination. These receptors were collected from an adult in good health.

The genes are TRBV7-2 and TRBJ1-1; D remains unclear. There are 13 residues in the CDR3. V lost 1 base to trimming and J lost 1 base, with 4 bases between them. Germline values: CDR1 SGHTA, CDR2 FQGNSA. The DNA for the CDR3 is TGTGCCAGCAGCTTAGGACGGAACACTGAAGCTTTCTTT. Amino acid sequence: CASSLGRNTEAFF.

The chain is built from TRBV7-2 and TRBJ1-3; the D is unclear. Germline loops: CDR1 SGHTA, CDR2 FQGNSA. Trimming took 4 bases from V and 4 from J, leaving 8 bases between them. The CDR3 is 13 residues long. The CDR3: CASSSSRGNTIYF. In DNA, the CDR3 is TGTGCCAGCAGCTCCTCAAGGGGAAACACCATATATTTT.

This CDR3 is CAISKTGAHTEAFF. As DNA, the CDR3 is TGTGCCATCAGTAAAACAGGGGCTCACACTGAAGCTTTCTTT. The J gene is TRBJ1-1, the V gene TRBV10-3, with 7 bases aligning to TRBD1. Per the germline V gene, CDR1 is ENHRY and CDR2 is SYGVKD. J gave up 3 bases and V 5 bases, and 6 bases lay outside the gene matches. CDR3 size: 14 residues.

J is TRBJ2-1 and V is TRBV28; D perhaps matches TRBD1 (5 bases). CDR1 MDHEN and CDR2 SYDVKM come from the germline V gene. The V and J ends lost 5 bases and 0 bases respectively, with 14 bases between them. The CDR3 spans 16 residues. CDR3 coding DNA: TGTGCCAGCAGTATACAGGAGTACAGCTCCTACAATGAGCAGTTCTTC. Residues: CASSIQEYSSYNEQFF.

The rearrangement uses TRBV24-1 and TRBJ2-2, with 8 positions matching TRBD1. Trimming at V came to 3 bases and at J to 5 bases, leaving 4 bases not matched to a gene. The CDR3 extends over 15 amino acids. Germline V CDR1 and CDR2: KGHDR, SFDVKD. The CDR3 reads CATSDRTGGTGELFF. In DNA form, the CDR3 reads TGTGCCACCAGTGATCGTACAGGGGGGACCGGGGAGCTGTTTTTT.

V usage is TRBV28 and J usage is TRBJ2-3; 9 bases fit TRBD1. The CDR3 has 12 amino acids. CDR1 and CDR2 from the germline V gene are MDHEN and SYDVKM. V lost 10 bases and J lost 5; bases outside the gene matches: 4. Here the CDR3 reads CATRTGVDTQYF. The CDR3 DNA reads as TGTGCCACCCGGACAGGGGTAGATACGCAGTATTTT.

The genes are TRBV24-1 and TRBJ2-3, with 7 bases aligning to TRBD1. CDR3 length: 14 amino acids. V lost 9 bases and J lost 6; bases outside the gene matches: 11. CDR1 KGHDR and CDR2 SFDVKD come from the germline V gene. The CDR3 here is CATSTGSPQDTQYF. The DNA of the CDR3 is TGTGCCACCTCGACAGGGAGTCCGCAGGATACGCAGTATTTT.

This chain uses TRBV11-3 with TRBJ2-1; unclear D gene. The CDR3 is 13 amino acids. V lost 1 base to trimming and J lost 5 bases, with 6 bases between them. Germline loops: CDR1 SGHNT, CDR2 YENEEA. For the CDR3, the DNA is TGTGCCAGCAGCTTAGTCAGTAACAATGAGCAGTTCTTC. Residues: CASSLVSNNEQFF.

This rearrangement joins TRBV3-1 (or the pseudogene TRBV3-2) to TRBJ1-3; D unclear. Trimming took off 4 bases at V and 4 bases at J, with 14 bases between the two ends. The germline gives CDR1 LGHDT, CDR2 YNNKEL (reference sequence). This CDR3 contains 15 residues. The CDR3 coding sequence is TGTGCCAGCAGCCTCTCTAGGATGCCGGGAAACACCATATATTTT. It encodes CASSLSRMPGNTIYF.

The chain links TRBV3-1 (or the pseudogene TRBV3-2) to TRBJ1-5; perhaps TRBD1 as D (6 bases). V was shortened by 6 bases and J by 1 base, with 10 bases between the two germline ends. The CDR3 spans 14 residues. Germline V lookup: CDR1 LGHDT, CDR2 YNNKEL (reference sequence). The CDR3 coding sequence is TGTGCCAGCAGTACCGGGACAAGCAATCAGCCCCAGCATTTT. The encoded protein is CASSTGTSNQPQHF.

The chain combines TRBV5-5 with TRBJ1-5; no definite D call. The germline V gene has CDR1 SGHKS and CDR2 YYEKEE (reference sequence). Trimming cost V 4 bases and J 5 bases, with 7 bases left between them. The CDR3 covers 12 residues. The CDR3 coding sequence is TGTGCCAGCAGCCTGCTAGATCAGCCCCAGCATTTT. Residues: CASSLLDQPQHF.